A single sample is the source of the 29 T cell receptor beta chains below, sequenced in a study of blood T cell repertoires in COVID-19. The method was immunoSEQ multiplex PCR; TCRdb's version includes in-frame clones alone and lacks a portion of them. The data contain hundreds of thousands of clones, roughly nine tenths of them singletons. The sample taken for sequencing was peripheral blood. These receptor sequences come from a woman aged 50 to 60 with COVID-19, enrolled during active disease.

This chain uses TRBV29-1 with TRBJ2-5; 7 nucleotides agree with TRBD1. The CDR3 contains 14 residues. Germline-derived CDR1 and CDR2 are SQVTM and ANQGSEA. With 5 bases clipped from V and 2 bases from J, the junction kept 8 bases outside the gene matches. CDR3: CSVSGTANQETQYF. The CDR3 DNA reads TGCAGCGTTTCCGGGACAGCGAATCAAGAGACCCAGTACTTC.

This clone was seen once. This chain joins TRBV19 and TRBJ1-6; no firm D call. Trimming cost V 5 bases and J 0 bases, with 11 bases left between them. The CDR3 spans 16 residues. The germline gives CDR1 LNHDA, CDR2 SQIVND (reference sequence). The CDR3, as DNA: TGTGCCAGTAGTGCAGGAAGGATCTCCTATAATTCACCCCTCCACTTT. Translated: CASSAGRISYNSPLHF. The complete variable domain, with remaining parts taken from reference TRBV19 and TRBJ1-6, reads DGGITQSPKYLFRKEGQNVTLSCEQNLNHDAMYWYRQDPGQGLRLIYYSQIVNDFQKGDIAEGYSVSREKKESFPLTVTSAQKNPTAFYLCASSAGRISYNSPLHFGNGTRLTVT.

The chain uses TRBV27 and TRBJ1-1; D unclear. Germline V gives CDR1 MNHEY, CDR2 SMNVEV (reference sequence). The length of the CDR3 is 13 residues. Deletions cut 5 bases from V and 1 base from J, with 8 bases between. CDR3 in amino acids: CASSLPGNTEAFF. Written as DNA, the CDR3 is TGTGCCAGCAGTCTCCCGGGGAACACTGAAGCTTTCTTT.

The chain couples TRBV10-3 to TRBJ2-5, with a possible D match to TRBD2 (5 bases). CDR3 size: 18 residues. Germline V gene data show CDR1 as ENHRY and CDR2 as SYGVKD. Trimming removed 0 bases from V and 5 bases from J, with 22 bases in between. CDR3 coding DNA: TGTGCCATCAGTGAGTCGAGAGCGTCCGACCCCGGGGAGGAGACCCAGTACTTC. It encodes CAISESRASDPGEETQYF.

The chain combines TRBV24-1 with TRBJ1-4; 7 positions agree with TRBD1. Germline V gene data show CDR1 as KGHDR and CDR2 as SFDVKD. J gave up 7 bases and V 5 bases, and 12 bases lay outside the gene matches. The CDR3 covers 16 residues. DNA of the CDR3: TGTGCCACCAGTGGAACGTCGGCGGGACAGAGTGAAAAACTGTTTTTT. It codes for CATSGTSAGQSEKLFF.

The rearrangement joins TRBV5-4 to TRBJ2-7; 8 bases agree with TRBD2. The germline V gene has CDR1 SGHNT and CDR2 YYREEE (reference sequence). Unmatched junction bases numbered 8, after V lost 1 base and J lost 5 bases. This CDR3 region has 15 residues. In DNA, the CDR3 is TGTGCCAGCAGCTTGCAAGGACGGACTAGCCACGAGCAGTACTTC. Translation: CASSLQGRTSHEQYF. The full variable domain, with the rest looked up from reference TRBV5-4 and TRBJ2-7, is ETGVTQSPTHLIKTRGQQVTLRCSSQSGHNTVSWYQQALGQGPQFIFQYYREEENGRGNFPPRFSGLQFPNYSSELNVNALELDDSALYLCASSLQGRTSHEQYFGPGTRLTVT.

This rearrangement joins TRBV5-5 to TRBJ2-5; D ambiguous. V lost 2 bases and J 10 bases, leaving 9 bases between the germline ends. Per the germline V gene, CDR1 is SGHKS and CDR2 is YYEKEE (reference sequence). This CDR3 has 11 residues. For the CDR3, the DNA is TGTGCCAGCAGCTTTCTACGGGTCCAGTACTTC. This translates into CASSFLRVQYF.

J is TRBJ1-6 and V is TRBV19; D call uncertain. Germline loops: CDR1 LNHDA, CDR2 SQIVND (reference sequence). V was trimmed by 5 bases and J by 9 bases, leaving 11 bases between them. The CDR3 spans 13 residues. The chain's CDR3 is CASSPGWGSPLHF. The CDR3 DNA is TGTGCCAGTAGTCCGGGGTGGGGTTCACCCCTCCACTTT.

J is TRBJ1-1 and V is TRBV5-1; D may be TRBD1 (6 bases). The CDR3 is made up of 14 amino acids. The germline V gene encodes CDR1 SGHRS and CDR2 YFSETQ. The V gene lost 3 bases and the J gene lost 4 bases, with 13 bases spanning the gap. The CDR3 DNA reads TGCGCCAGCAGCTCTACTGTCAGGGGCACTGAAGCTTTCTTT. This translates into CASSSTVRGTEAFF.

The genes are TRBV28 and TRBJ2-7, with D maybe TRBD2 (6 bases). This CDR3 comprises 15 residues. Germline lookup yields CDR1 MDHEN and CDR2 SYDVKM. V was clipped by 1 base and J by 5 bases, with 15 bases between them. CDR3 sequence reads: CASSLLEGSKNEQYF. The CDR3 bases are TGTGCCAGCAGTTTATTGGAGGGCTCGAAAAACGAGCAGTACTTC. Drawing the rest from reference TRBV28 and TRBJ2-7, the complete variable domain is DVKVTQSSRYLVKRTGEKVFLECVQDMDHENMFWYRQDPGLGLRLIYFSYDVKMKEKGDIPEGYSVSREKKERFSLILESASTNQTSMYLCASSLLEGSKNEQYFGPGTRLTVT.

The chain recombines TRBV5-8 with TRBJ1-2, with 11 bases that match TRBD1. Germline CDR1 is SGHTS and CDR2 is YDEGEE. The CDR3 consists of 15 residues. The ends lost 0 bases at V and 6 bases at J; junction bases unmatched: 4. The CDR3 region is CASSLERTGGHGYTF. Written as DNA, the CDR3 is TGTGCCAGCAGCTTGGAAAGGACAGGGGGCCATGGCTACACCTTC.

This sequence joins TRBV28 and TRBJ1-3, with a weak D call TRBD1 (5 bases). V dropped 7 bases and J dropped 5 bases, with 15 bases sitting between them. Germline V gives CDR1 MDHEN, CDR2 SYDVKM. There are 14 residues in the CDR3. CDR3 loop: CASISGGLRNTIYF. The DNA for the CDR3 is TGTGCCAGCATCTCGGGGGGATTGAGAAACACCATATATTTT. The full variable domain, completed using reference TRBV28 and TRBJ1-3, is DVKVTQSSRYLVKRTGEKVFLECVQDMDHENMFWYRQDPGLGLRLIYFSYDVKMKEKGDIPEGYSVSREKKERFSLILESASTNQTSMYLCASISGGLRNTIYFGEGSWLTVV.

The V and J genes are TRBV7-9 and TRBJ1-2; 7 bases align to TRBD1. The junction had 10 bases not matched to a gene; V was cut back by 4 bases and J by 8 bases. The CDR3 loop spans 14 amino acids. Germline V lookup: CDR1 SEHNR, CDR2 FQNEAQ (reference sequence). The CDR3 DNA reads as TGTGCCAGCAGCTCTTACACAGGGGAAGAGGGCTACACCTTC. Translated, it gives CASSSYTGEEGYTF.

The chain employs TRBV13 and TRBJ1-1; D unclear. V was cut by 0 bases and J by 0 bases, with 5 bases left in between. Germline CDR1 reads PRHDT; CDR2 reads FYEKMQ (reference sequence). CDR3 length: 14 amino acids. The CDR3 is CASSLGQMNTEAFF. DNA for the CDR3: TGTGCCAGCAGCTTAGGGCAGATGAACACTGAAGCTTTCTTT. The full variable domain, its missing parts supplied by reference TRBV13 and TRBJ1-1, is AAGVIQSPRHLIKEKRETATLKCYPIPRHDTVYWYQQGPGQDPQFLISFYEKMQSDKGSIPDRFSAQQFSDYHSELNMSSLELGDSALYFCASSLGQMNTEAFFGQGTRLTVV.

The chain links TRBV29-1 to TRBJ2-2, with 7 bases matching TRBD1. From germline, CDR1 is SQVTM and CDR2 ANQGSEA. The ends lost 6 bases at V and 1 base at J; junction bases unmatched: 8. This CDR3 has 15 residues. As DNA, the CDR3 is TGCAGCGTATCCACCGGGACAGAGAACACCGGGGAGCTGTTTTTT. Protein sequence: CSVSTGTENTGELFF.

The chain uses TRBV10-1 and TRBJ2-1, with TRBD2 matching over 11 bases. The CDR3 length is 15 residues. V dropped 2 bases and J dropped 6; count of bases not matched to a gene: 3. Germline V gene sequence: CDR1 WNHNN, CDR2 SYGVQD (reference sequence). CDR3 nucleotide sequence: TGCGCCAGCAGTGAGGCCGGGACTAGCGGCAATGAGCAGTTCTTC. It specifies CASSEAGTSGNEQFF.

This chain links TRBV28 with TRBJ1-2; 9 positions agree with TRBD1. Germline CDR1 is MDHEN and CDR2 is SYDVKM. The CDR3 contains 14 residues. V dropped 6 bases and J dropped 5; count of bases not matched to a gene: 7. The CDR3 is CASREDRGQYGYTF. In nucleotides, the CDR3 is TGTGCCAGCAGGGAGGACAGGGGCCAGTATGGCTACACCTTC.

This clone has only a few counts. This chain links TRBV27 with TRBJ1-1; 8 bases map to TRBD1. CDR1 is MNHEY and CDR2 is SMNVEV in the germline V gene (reference sequence). The CDR3 covers 14 residues. With V trimmed by 5 bases and J by 7 bases, 9 bases remained unmatched. Written as DNA, the CDR3 is TGTGCCAGCAGTGCGTTCAGGGGGCCAGGTGAAGCTTTCTTT. Amino acids: CASSAFRGPGEAFF.

V gene TRBV6-5 combines with J gene TRBJ1-4; TRBD1 is a possible D gene (6 bases). Trimming took off 6 bases at V and 8 bases at J, with 16 bases between the two ends. The V gene's germline CDR1 is MNHEY and CDR2 SVGAGI. The CDR3 has 14 residues. The CDR3 is CASRPRDMWEKLFF. CDR3 nucleotide sequence: TGTGCCAGCAGACCAAGGGACATGTGGGAAAAACTGTTTTTT.

The chain is built from TRBV19 and TRBJ1-5; D possibly corresponds to TRBD1 (5 bases). V dropped 8 bases and J dropped 1 base, with 12 bases sitting between them. The CDR3 is 14 amino acids. CDR1 is LNHDA, CDR2 SQIVND, per germline (reference sequence). The CDR3 DNA reads as TGTGCCAGTTACAGGACCGGAAGCAATCAGCCCCAGCATTTT. It codes for CASYRTGSNQPQHF.

This chain links TRBV4-1 with TRBJ1-3, with D uncertain. CDR1 is MGHRA and CDR2 is YSYEKL in the germline V gene. This CDR3 is 16 amino acids long. The V end was cut by 3 bases, the J end by 0 bases, with 12 bases between. The CDR3 is CASSQAGAGSGNTIYF. Here the CDR3 DNA reads TGCGCCAGCAGCCAGGCGGGAGCCGGCTCTGGAAACACCATATATTTT.

This rearrangement joins TRBV24-1 to TRBJ1-1; 8 nucleotides line up with TRBD1. The J segment lost 0 bases and the V segment lost 5 bases, leaving 4 bases of the junction unmatched. Germline V gene sequence: CDR1 KGHDR, CDR2 SFDVKD. The CDR3 consists of 15 residues. Written as DNA, the CDR3 is TGTGCCACCAGTGCGGCAGGGGGCTTGAACACTGAAGCTTTCTTT. This codes for CATSAAGGLNTEAFF.

Comments on this clone: The sample has other DNA sequences that encode this CDR3 too. The chain is built from TRBV30 and TRBJ2-7; a possible D gene is TRBD2 (6 bases). Per the germline V gene, CDR1 is GTSNPN and CDR2 is SVGIG (reference sequence). CDR3 length: 11 residues. Trimming cost V 3 bases and J 7 bases, with 10 bases left between them. CDR3 loop: CAWSPGGEQYF. For the CDR3, the DNA is TGTGCCTGGAGCCCCGGGGGAGAGCAGTACTTC. The variable domain in full, with the rest retrieved from reference TRBV30 and TRBJ2-7, is SQTIHQWPATLVQPVGSPLSLECTVEGTSNPNLYWYRQAAGRGLQLLFYSVGIGQISSEVPQNLSASRPQDRQFILSSKKLLLSDSGFYLCAWSPGGEQYFGPGTRLTVT.

The CDR3 here is CASSHLSLRDFYTDTQYF. CDR3 nucleotide sequence: TGCGCCAGCAGCCATCTCTCCCTGCGGGACTTCTACACAGATACGCAGTATTTT. The chain combines TRBV4-1 with TRBJ2-3; possible D gene TRBD2, 6 bases. V was cut by 3 bases and J by 2 bases, with 21 bases left in between. Per germline, CDR1 MGHRA and CDR2 YSYEKL. CDR3 size: 18 residues.

The chain joins TRBV24-1 to TRBJ1-1; no definite D call. The CDR3 extends over 14 amino acids. V lost 5 bases and J lost 1, with 10 bases in between. The V gene's germline CDR1 is KGHDR and CDR2 SFDVKD. The CDR3 loop is CATSVEGKNTEAFF. CDR3 nucleotide sequence: TGTGCCACCAGTGTAGAGGGTAAGAACACTGAAGCTTTCTTT.

This chain connects TRBV19 to TRBJ1-2; D gene unclear. CDR3 length: 13 amino acids. V dropped 3 bases and J dropped 6 bases, with 11 bases sitting between them. CDR1 is LNHDA, CDR2 SQIVND, per germline (reference sequence). The CDR3 is CASSMTMVNGYTF. DNA of the CDR3: TGTGCCAGTAGTATGACAATGGTGAATGGCTACACCTTC.

V is TRBV24-1 and J is TRBJ2-7; 7 bases map to TRBD1. In germline, CDR1 is KGHDR, CDR2 SFDVKD. The CDR3 contains 15 residues. Trimming at V came to 4 bases and at J to 4 bases, leaving 9 bases not matched to a gene. The CDR3 here is CATSEAGAGGYEQYF. As DNA, the CDR3 is TGTGCCACCAGTGAGGCCGGGGCAGGGGGATACGAGCAGTACTTC.

The J gene is TRBJ2-6, the V gene TRBV21-1; no check of the table's D call, TRBD1, against the DNA was made. TRBV21-1 corresponds to a pseudogene. The CDR3 has 20 residues. This CDR3 reads CASSKALGDRGGDGANVLTF. The CDR3 DNA reads as TGTGCCAGCAGCAAAGCGCTCGGGGACAGGGGAGGTGATGGGGCCAACGTCCTGACTTTC.

The chain has TRBV6-4 and TRBJ2-3; no clear D gene. This CDR3 region has 15 residues. With 6 bases removed from V and 0 bases from J, the gap between germline ends came to 13 bases. Germline CDR1 MRHNA, CDR2 SNTAGT. CDR3 region: CASSFESTSTDTQYF. The CDR3 nucleotides read TGTGCCAGCAGCTTTGAATCCACTAGCACAGATACGCAGTATTTT.